The 7 T cell receptor beta chains below come from one sample, sequenced in a study of blood T cell repertoires in COVID-19. Data came from immunoSEQ multiplex PCR; TCRdb stores just in-frame clones and leaves some out. Among 100,000 to 150,000 clones, approximately 74% were seen once, and the ten largest hold less than 6.5%. Input material: peripheral blood. Receptors originate from a man aged 55 to 70 with acute or convalescent COVID-19.

Here the CDR3 DNA reads TGTGCCAGCAGTTATATGCGGGGGGGCATAAATACGCAGTATTTT. Amino acids: CASSYMRGGINTQYF. The rearrangement links TRBV6-2 or TRBV6-3 to TRBJ2-3; TRBD2 matches at 9 bases. The CDR3 extends over 15 amino acids. Trimming at V came to 3 bases and at J to 7 bases, leaving 8 bases not matched to a gene. Germline CDR1 MNHEY, CDR2 SVGEGT.

The chain employs TRBV23-1 and TRBJ1-5; maybe TRBD1 (5 bases). TRBV23-1 is placed among ORFs of uncertain function. Trimming took 6 bases from V and 7 from J, leaving 10 bases between them. This CDR3 region has 12 residues. CDR3 in DNA: TGCGCCAGCAGCCCTCGGGGGCAGCCCCAGCATTTT. This gives the protein CASSPRGQPQHF.

The genes are TRBV3-1 (or the pseudogene TRBV3-2) and TRBJ2-5; D gene uncertain. Deletions cut 2 bases from V and 5 bases from J, with 6 bases between. Germline loops: CDR1 LGHDT, CDR2 YNNKEL (reference sequence). The CDR3 length is 12 residues. This CDR3 is CASSQNSETQYF. DNA for the CDR3: TGTGCCAGCAGCCAAAACAGTGAGACCCAGTACTTC.

This sequence joins TRBV4-1 and TRBJ2-2, with 10 bases lining up with TRBD2. Germline V lookup: CDR1 MGHRA, CDR2 YSYEKL. V dropped 0 bases and J dropped 6; count of bases not matched to a gene: 7. This CDR3 has 17 residues. The CDR3 DNA reads as TGCGCCAGCAGCCAAGAAAGTCTAGCGGGAGCGCCCGGGGAGCTGTTTTTT. Encoded protein: CASSQESLAGAPGELFF.

V is TRBV7-2 and J is TRBJ1-4; D ambiguous. The V and J ends lost 5 bases and 0 bases respectively, with 19 bases between them. The CDR3 runs 18 residues. Germline CDR1 and CDR2: SGHTA and FQGNSA. In DNA, the CDR3 is TGTGCCAGCAGCGACACTGGTATAAGCCCCTCAACTAATGAAAAACTGTTTTTT. This translates into CASSDTGISPSTNEKLFF.

The chain is built from TRBV19 and TRBJ1-1; perhaps TRBD1 as D (5 bases). The germline gives CDR1 LNHDA, CDR2 SQIVND (reference sequence). With 5 bases removed from V and 1 base from J, the gap between germline ends came to 20 bases. The CDR3 has 17 residues. The CDR3 is CASSLTRTSGGNTEAFF. CDR3 in DNA: TGTGCCAGTAGTCTGACCAGGACATCCGGTGGGAACACTGAAGCTTTCTTT.

This chain joins TRBV13 and TRBJ2-1; 9 positions agree with TRBD2. This CDR3 contains 14 residues. Germline values: CDR1 PRHDT, CDR2 FYEKMQ (reference sequence). Losses at the gene ends were 5 bases for V and 5 bases for J; bases not matched to a gene: 4. CDR3 bases: TGTGCCAGCAGCCTAAGCGGGGGGAACAATGAGCAGTTCTTC. Translation: CASSLSGGNNEQFF. The variable domain in full, with the rest retrieved from reference TRBV13 and TRBJ2-1, is AAGVIQSPRHLIKEKRETATLKCYPIPRHDTVYWYQQGPGQDPQFLISFYEKMQSDKGSIPDRFSAQQFSDYHSELNMSSLELGDSALYFCASSLSGGNNEQFFGPGTRLTVL.